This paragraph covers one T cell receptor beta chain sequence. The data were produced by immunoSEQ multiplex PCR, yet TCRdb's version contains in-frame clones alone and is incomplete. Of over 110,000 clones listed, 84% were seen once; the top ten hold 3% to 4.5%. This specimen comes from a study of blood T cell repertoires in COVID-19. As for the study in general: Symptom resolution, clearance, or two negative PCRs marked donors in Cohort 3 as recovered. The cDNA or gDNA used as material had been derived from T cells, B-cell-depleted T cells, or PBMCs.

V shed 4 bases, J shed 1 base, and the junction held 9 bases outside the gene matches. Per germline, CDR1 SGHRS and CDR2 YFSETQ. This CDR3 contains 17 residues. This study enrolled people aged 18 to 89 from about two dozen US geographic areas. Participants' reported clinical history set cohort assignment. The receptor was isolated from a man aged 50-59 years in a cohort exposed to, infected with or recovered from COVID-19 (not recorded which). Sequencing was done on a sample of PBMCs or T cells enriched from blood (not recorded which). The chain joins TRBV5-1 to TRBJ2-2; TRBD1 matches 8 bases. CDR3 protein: CASSVQGAMGNTGELFF. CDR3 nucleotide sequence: TGCGCCAGCAGCGTCCAGGGGGCAATGGGGAACACCGGGGAGCTGTTTTTT.